This T cell receptor beta chain stems from a study of T cell responses to AZD1222 COVID-19 vaccine. Profiled with immunoSEQ multiplex PCR; TCRdb holds only in-frame clones, not every one. The sample carries 75,000 to 85,000 clones, 87% recorded once. This CDR3 has 16 residues. Looked up from germline, CDR1 is GTSNPN and CDR2 is SVGIG (reference sequence). The ends lost 2 bases at V and 0 bases at J; junction bases unmatched: 6. This chain joins TRBV30 and TRBJ1-5, with 8 bases lining up with TRBD1. The specimen was peripheral blood, collected 28 days after the second AZD1222 dose. The sequence derives from an adult who received the AZD1222 COVID-19 vaccine. The CDR3 sequence is CAWSHLDRDSNQPQHF. The CDR3 coding sequence is TGTGCCTGGAGTCACTTGGACAGGGATAGCAATCAGCCCCAGCATTTT.